Shown below are 2 T cell receptor beta chains from a single sample sequenced in a study of T cell responses to AZD1222 COVID-19 vaccine. Data came from immunoSEQ multiplex PCR; TCRdb stores just in-frame clones and leaves some out. The sample yields fewer than 120,000 clones, 70% to 90% seen once. The sequences come from peripheral blood, collected on day 0 of AZD1222 vaccination. These receptors all stem from an adult in good health.

The chain uses TRBV29-1 and TRBJ2-1, with 12 nucleotides matching TRBD2. CDR3 length: 15 amino acids. J was trimmed by 8 bases and V by 0 bases; bases with no gene match: 5. Germline V gene sequence: CDR1 SQVTM, CDR2 ANQGSEA. CDR3 DNA sequence: TGCAGCGTTGAAGAGGTCGGACTAGCGGGACATGAGCAGTTCTTC. Protein: CSVEEVGLAGHEQFF.

The chain joins TRBV19 to TRBJ1-3; D uncertain. The CDR3 totals 14 residues. Trimming removed 5 bases from V and 4 bases from J, with 12 bases in between. Germline-derived CDR1 and CDR2 are LNHDA and SQIVND (reference sequence). CDR3 coding DNA: TGTGCCAGTAGTTTAAGGGCGGCCGGAAACACCATATATTTT. It yields the protein CASSLRAAGNTIYF.